Presented here are 7 T cell receptor beta chains from one specimen sequenced in a study of T cell changes during pregnancy in multiple sclerosis. The method was immunoSEQ multiplex PCR; TCRdb's version includes in-frame clones alone and lacks a portion of them. The repertoire includes 80,000 to 100,000 clones, roughly nine tenths of them detected once, and over 0.6% sits in the top ten. Sequenced here: peripheral blood, sampled in the second trimester of pregnancy. Source of these receptors: a female donor in good health, enrolled as a control in a pregnancy study.

The chain employs TRBV27 and TRBJ2-7, with TRBD2 as a possible D gene (6 bases). V was cut by 2 bases and J by 5 bases, with 13 bases left in between. Germline V gene sequence: CDR1 MNHEY, CDR2 SMNVEV (reference sequence). The CDR3 runs 14 residues. CDR3 sequence reads: CASSLSGRYDEQYF. The CDR3 nucleotides read TGTGCCAGCAGTTTAAGTGGGAGGTACGACGAGCAGTACTTC.

The rearrangement links TRBV19 to TRBJ1-2, with 10 bases aligning to TRBD1. CDR3 length: 15 amino acids. Per germline, CDR1 LNHDA and CDR2 SQIVND (reference sequence). Trimming took 3 bases from V and 5 from J; bases not matched to a gene: 6. CDR3 loop: CASSIPGQGLYGYTF. In DNA form, the CDR3 reads TGTGCCAGTAGTATCCCGGGACAGGGGTTGTATGGCTACACCTTC. The full variable domain, in which reference TRBV19 and TRBJ1-2 provide the parts outside the CDR3, is DGGITQSPKYLFRKEGQNVTLSCEQNLNHDAMYWYRQDPGQGLRLIYYSQIVNDFQKGDIAEGYSVSREKKESFPLTVTSAQKNPTAFYLCASSIPGQGLYGYTFGSGTRLTVV.

The rearrangement joins TRBV5-1 to TRBJ2-4, with D maybe TRBD2 (6 bases). This CDR3 spans 15 amino acids. Between the trimmed V and J ends, which lost 0 bases and 4 bases, there was a span of 11 bases. CDR1 is SGHRS and CDR2 is YFSETQ in the germline V gene. As DNA, the CDR3 is TGCGCCAGCAGCTTGGATGGGGGGACTAAAAACATTCAGTACTTC. It is translated as CASSLDGGTKNIQYF.

This clone was counted a few times. The CDR3 sequence is CASSHQGTFF. CDR3 DNA sequence: TGTGCCAGCAGCCACCAGGGGACTTTCTTT. This chain uses TRBV5-8 with TRBJ1-1, with D perhaps TRBD1 (6 bases). CDR1 is SGHTS, CDR2 YDEGEE, per germline. V lost 4 bases and J 12 bases, leaving 10 bases between the germline ends. The CDR3 sequence is 10 residues long.

The CDR3 DNA reads as TGTGCCAGCAGCACAACGGGGGGTGGAAACACCATATATTTT. This sequence encodes CASSTTGGGNTIYF. The rearrangement joins TRBV7-2 to TRBJ1-3; weak D call: TRBD1 (5 bases). V shed 5 bases and J shed 3 bases, with 11 bases lying between them. The CDR3 consists of 14 residues. From germline, CDR1 is SGHTA and CDR2 FQGNSA.

The chain is built from TRBV6-5 and TRBJ2-7, with TRBD2 matching over 9 bases. The germline V gene encodes CDR1 MNHEY and CDR2 SVGAGI. The junction had 5 bases not matched to a gene; V was cut back by 4 bases and J by 1 base. The CDR3 length is 15 residues. The CDR3 DNA reads as TGTGCCAGCAGTTCCGAGCGGGAGGTATCCTACGAGCAGTACTTC. This encodes CASSSEREVSYEQYF.

J is TRBJ1-3 and V is TRBV6-5; 7 nucleotides line up with TRBD1. The CDR3 runs 16 residues. CDR1 and CDR2 from the germline V gene are MNHEY and SVGAGI. V shed 1 base and J 2 bases; nucleotides not matched to a gene: 5. For the CDR3, the DNA is TGTGCCAGCAGTTACTTGGCAGGGGGTACTGGAAACACCATATATTTT. This gives the protein CASSYLAGGTGNTIYF.